The clone carrying this TCR beta chain was recorded many times. Its target is unknown. This record belongs to a study of regulatory T cells in long-lasting Graves disease. Notes on the study in general: Results may be inaccurate due to the small sample size.

The authors built TCR beta libraries using iRepertoire HTBI primers and Arm-PCR of CDR3 regions. TCRdb recomputed calls from the multiplex PCR reads with MiXCR, one row per CDR3 protein. The table has fewer than 650,000 distinct CDR3 sequences, roughly 16% seen once. The CDR3 extends over 14 amino acids. V lost 6 bases to trimming and J lost 6 bases, with 14 bases between them. Germline CDR1 is LNHDA and CDR2 is SQIVND (reference sequence). Regarding time point: newly diagnosed GD, antithyroid drugs for less than 3 months. With RNA extracted from PBMCs as input, the TCR library was made. The same sample was also used in a study of T cells in Graves' hyperthyroidism and ophthalmopathy. This second study notes: Uncontrolled infection, other autoimmune disease, pregnancy or lactation barred patients from enrollment. Diagnostic decisions used clinical symptoms, serum thyroxine and TRAb, thyroid ultrasound and orbital computed tomography. First-round RT-PCR with HTBI primers amplified the TCR CDR3 region.

Sequenced material: peripheral blood mononuclear cells (PBMCs), taken at new diagnosis, from a patient treated with antithyroid drugs. This receptor was identified in a woman in her thirties with Graves disease. This chain links TRBV19 with TRBJ2-2; D gene ambiguous. CDR3 bases: TGTGCCAGTAGAGGCCGGGCCCCGGCCGGGGAGCTGTTTTTT. This encodes CASRGRAPAGELFF.